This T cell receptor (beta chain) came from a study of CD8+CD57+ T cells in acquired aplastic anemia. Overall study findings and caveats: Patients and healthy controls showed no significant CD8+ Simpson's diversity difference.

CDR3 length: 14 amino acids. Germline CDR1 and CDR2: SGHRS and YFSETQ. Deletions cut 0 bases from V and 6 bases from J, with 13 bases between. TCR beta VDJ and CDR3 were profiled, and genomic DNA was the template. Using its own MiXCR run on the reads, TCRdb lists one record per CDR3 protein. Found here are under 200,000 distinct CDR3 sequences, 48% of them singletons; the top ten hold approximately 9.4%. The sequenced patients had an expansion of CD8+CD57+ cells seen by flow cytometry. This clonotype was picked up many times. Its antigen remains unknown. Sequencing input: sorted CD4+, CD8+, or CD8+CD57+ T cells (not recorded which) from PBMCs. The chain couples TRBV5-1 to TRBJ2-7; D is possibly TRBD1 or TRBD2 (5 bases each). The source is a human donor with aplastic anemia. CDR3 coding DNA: TGCGCCAGCAGCTTGGATCTTGGGACCGGCGAGCAGTACTTC. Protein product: CASSLDLGTGEQYF.